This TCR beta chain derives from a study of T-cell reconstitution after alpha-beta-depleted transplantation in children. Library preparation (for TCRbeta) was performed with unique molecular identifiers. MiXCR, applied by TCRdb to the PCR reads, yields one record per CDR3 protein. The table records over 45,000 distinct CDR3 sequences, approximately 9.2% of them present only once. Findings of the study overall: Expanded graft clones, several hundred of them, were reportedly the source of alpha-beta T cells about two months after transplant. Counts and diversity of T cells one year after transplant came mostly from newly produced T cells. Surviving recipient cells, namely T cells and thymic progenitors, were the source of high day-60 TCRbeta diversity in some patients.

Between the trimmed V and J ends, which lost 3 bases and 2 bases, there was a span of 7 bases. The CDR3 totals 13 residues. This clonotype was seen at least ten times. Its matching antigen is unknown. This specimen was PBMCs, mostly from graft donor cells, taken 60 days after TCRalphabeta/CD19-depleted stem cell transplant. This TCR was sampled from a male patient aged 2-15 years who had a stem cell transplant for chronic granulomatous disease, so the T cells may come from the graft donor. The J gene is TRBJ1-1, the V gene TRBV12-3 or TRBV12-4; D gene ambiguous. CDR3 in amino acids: CASSLDGNTEAFF. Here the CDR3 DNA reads TGTGCCAGCAGTTTGGACGGAAACACTGAAGCTTTCTTT.